This T cell receptor beta chain was identified during a study of T cell responses to AZD1222 COVID-19 vaccine. Study-wide results and caveats: A reported finding is that nearly half of spike-specific TCRs target unmutated variant regions.

As to this clone: Its antigen is undetermined.

The CDR3 has 16 amino acids. The germline CDR1 and CDR2 sequences are MNHEY and SVGAGI. Trimming cost V 0 bases and J 0 bases; bases outside gene matches: 2. Produced via immunoSEQ multiplex PCR; TCRdb's table is partial and in-frame only. The table shows around 180,000 clones, with 75% to 90% occurring only once. This TCR was recovered from an adult in good health. The chain links TRBV6-5 to TRBJ1-3; 7 nucleotides align to TRBD1. The material was peripheral blood, obtained on day 0 of AZD1222 vaccination. CDR3 sequence: CASSYSGQLSGNTIYF. Here the CDR3 DNA reads TGTGCCAGCAGTTACTCGGGACAGCTCTCTGGAAACACCATATATTTT.